A single sample is the source of the 22 T cell receptor beta chains below, sequenced in a study of tissue T cells after allogeneic stem cell transplantation (dated by TCRdb to between 2021 and 2022). Libraries were constructed by the immunoSEQ multiplex PCR assay. Held by TCRdb, this immuneACCESS table contains in-frame sequences only and omits some clones. Under half of the omission traces to an unresolved V gene where checked; the cause of the rest is unknown. This sample comprises approximately 1,300 clones, around 66% of them detected only once. Of the sample, approximately 35% falls within the top ten clones. The time point label, as the study defines it: human tissue collected at research (rapid) autopsy. Sequencing was performed on bone marrow, taken at autopsy. These TCRs come from a male patient of 60 years or more with steroid-refractory graft-versus-host disease after an allogeneic stem cell transplant. Once a transplant has taken place, some T cells may be donor derived.

The V and J genes are TRBV21-1 and TRBJ1-3; TRBD1 is the table's D call, not checked against the DNA. TRBV21-1 is shown as a pseudogene. CDR3 length equals 20 residues. The CDR3 spells CASSKVLQGAKTSSGNTIYF. The CDR3 nucleotides are TGTGCCAGCAGCAAAGTCTTACAGGGGGCGAAGACCAGCTCTGGAAACACCATATATTTT.

The chain recombines TRBV7-9 with TRBJ2-7; 9 bases agree with TRBD1. V gave up 4 bases and J gave up 5 bases; unmatched junction bases: 9. The length of the CDR3 is 15 residues. Germline V gene lookup returns CDR1 SEHNR and CDR2 FQNEAQ (reference sequence). CDR3 sequence: CASSSARDRVNEQYF. The CDR3 coding sequence is TGTGCCAGCAGCTCAGCCCGGGACAGGGTTAACGAGCAGTACTTC.

The rearrangement joins TRBV7-8 to TRBJ1-1; D is undetermined. Germline V gives CDR1 SGHVS, CDR2 FQNEAQ. Trimming cost V 3 bases and J 10 bases, with 9 bases left between them. This CDR3 contains 11 residues. The CDR3 region is CASSFGDRAFF. The CDR3 coding sequence is TGTGCCAGCAGCTTTGGGGATAGAGCTTTCTTT. The full variable domain, in which reference TRBV7-8 and TRBJ1-1 provide the parts outside the CDR3, is GAGVSQSPRYKVAKRGQDVALRCDPISGHVSLFWYQQALGQGPEFLTYFQNEAQLDKSGLPSDRFFAERPEGSVSTLKIQRTQQEDSAVYLCASSFGDRAFFGQGTRLTVV.

This chain connects TRBV3-1 (or the pseudogene TRBV3-2) to TRBJ1-1; tentatively, D is TRBD1 (5 bases). V was pared by 3 bases and J by 4 bases, with 15 bases between. The CDR3 loop spans 15 amino acids. Germline values: CDR1 LGHDT, CDR2 YNNKEL (reference sequence). Here the CDR3 DNA reads TGTGCCAGCAGCCACACCAGGGCGTTTTGCACTGAAGCTTTCTTT. It translates to CASSHTRAFCTEAFF.

This chain connects TRBV6-6 to TRBJ2-7, with D perhaps TRBD1 (5 bases). Trimming stripped 7 bases from V and 9 bases from J, with 19 bases between. Per germline, CDR1 MNHNY and CDR2 SVGAGI (reference sequence). CDR3 length equals 13 residues. Here the CDR3 DNA reads TGTGCCAGCACCGCAGGGCCCATATCAGGGCAGTACTTC. Residues: CASTAGPISGQYF.

This clone is large. Other DNA sequences in the sample encode the same CDR3. V usage is TRBV5-6 and J usage is TRBJ2-5; 8 nucleotides agree with TRBD2. The CDR3 spans 15 residues. V lost 10 bases and J lost 5; bases outside the gene matches: 16. Germline assignment: CDR1 SGHDT and CDR2 YYEEEE. For the CDR3, the DNA is TGTGCCCGCCGCTGGGGGGCCGGGGGGGGCGAGACCCAGTACTTC. As protein: CARRWGAGGGETQYF.

This clone was detected once. The rearrangement links TRBV15 to TRBJ2-1; TRBD1 agrees at 11 bases. Trimming removed 3 bases from V and 10 bases from J; junction bases left unmatched: 5. Germline V gene data show CDR1 as LNHNV and CDR2 as YYDKDF (reference sequence). The CDR3 sequence is 14 residues long. The CDR3 loop is CATSRDRGLREQFF. The CDR3 DNA follows: TGTGCCACCAGCAGGGACAGGGGGCTTCGGGAGCAGTTCTTC.

Judged by abundance, this clone is large. The V gene is TRBV4-1, the J gene TRBJ2-1, with D possibly matching TRBD1 (6 bases). Germline assignment: CDR1 MGHRA and CDR2 YSYEKL. V was trimmed by 5 bases and J by 4 bases, leaving 9 bases between them. The CDR3 covers 13 residues. As DNA, the CDR3 is TGCGCCAGCAGCTTCGGGACATACAATGAGCAGTTCTTC. Its protein product is CASSFGTYNEQFF.

The chain links TRBV4-3 to TRBJ1-1; a weak D match, TRBD1 (6 bases). Looked up from germline, CDR1 is LGHNA and CDR2 is YSLEER. This CDR3 has 18 amino acids. The V gene lost 1 base and the J gene lost 0 bases, with 18 bases spanning the gap. CDR3 in DNA: TGCGCCAGCAGCCAAGGTCTTGAGGGGGGCCCTATGAACACTGAAGCTTTCTTT. Its protein product is CASSQGLEGGPMNTEAFF.

This clone was seen only once. This chain uses TRBV5-1 with TRBJ1-1; D not resolved. V shed 7 bases and J shed 0 bases, with 16 bases lying between them. The CDR3 loop spans 15 amino acids. Germline lookup yields CDR1 SGHRS and CDR2 YFSETQ. CDR3 sequence: CASHLSLEMNTEAFF. The CDR3, as DNA: TGCGCCAGCCACCTGAGTCTGGAGATGAACACTGAAGCTTTCTTT.

V and J are TRBV3-1 (or the pseudogene TRBV3-2) and TRBJ1-6; D is perhaps TRBD1 (6 bases). Trimming stripped 1 base from V and 6 bases from J, with 10 bases between. Germline lookup yields CDR1 LGHDT and CDR2 YNNKEL (reference sequence). The CDR3 spans 15 residues. CDR3 DNA: TGTGCCAGCAGCCAAGGGACAGAAAGTAATTCACCCCTCCACTTT. Amino acid sequence: CASSQGTESNSPLHF.

A word on this clone: Only one base separates this from a far larger clonotype, so it likely reflects a read error. This sequence joins TRBV5-6 and TRBJ2-5, with TRBD2 identical over 9 bases. The CDR3 runs to 15 residues. The germline V gene has CDR1 SGHDT and CDR2 YYEEEE. V was pared by 10 bases and J by 4 bases, with 14 bases of the junction left unmatched. As DNA, the CDR3 is TGTGCCCGCTGCGGGGGGGCCGGGGGGGGAGAGACCCAGTACTTC. Translated, it gives CARCGGAGGGETQYF.

The V gene is TRBV19, the J gene TRBJ2-1, with D maybe TRBD1 (8 bases). The V gene lost 5 bases and the J gene lost 10 bases, with 18 bases spanning the gap. The CDR3 consists of 14 residues. Germline V gene sequence: CDR1 LNHDA, CDR2 SQIVND (reference sequence). CDR3 coding DNA: TGTGCCAGTAGTGCAACAGGGGGGGTTAACGAGCAGTTCTTC. This sequence encodes CASSATGGVNEQFF.

A few counts support this clone. The rearrangement links TRBV9 to TRBJ2-7; 8 positions match TRBD2. The CDR3 has 15 residues. Germline CDR1 reads SGDLS; CDR2 reads YYNGEE. The junction had 9 bases not matched to a gene; V was cut back by 3 bases and J by 4 bases. DNA of the CDR3: TGTGCCAGCAGCGAAACTAGCGGTATGATATACGAGCAGTACTTC. Translated: CASSETSGMIYEQYF.

This chain joins TRBV3-1 (or the pseudogene TRBV3-2) and TRBJ2-3; no clear D gene. The ends were cut back, 0 bases at V and 4 bases at J, with 5 bases in the middle. This CDR3 contains 13 residues. In germline, CDR1 is LGHDT, CDR2 YNNKEL (reference sequence). The CDR3 nucleotides read TGTGCCAGCAGCCAAGAAGTGGCAGATACGCAGTATTTT. Translating it yields CASSQEVADTQYF.

Only one count was recorded for this clone. The rearrangement uses TRBV27 and TRBJ1-5; D is uncertain. The CDR3 is made up of 15 amino acids. Trimming took 7 bases from V and 1 from J, leaving 14 bases between them. The germline V gene encodes CDR1 MNHEY and CDR2 SMNVEV (reference sequence). The CDR3 spells CASKPEVRSNQPQHF. The DNA for the CDR3 is TGTGCCAGCAAGCCGGAGGTGCGGAGCAATCAGCCCCAGCATTTT.

The V gene is TRBV7-9, the J gene TRBJ2-2; the match to TRBD2 covers 13 bases. Germline values: CDR1 SEHNR, CDR2 FQNEAQ (reference sequence). Trimming at V came to 5 bases and at J to 3 bases, leaving 9 bases not matched to a gene. The CDR3 extends over 18 amino acids. The CDR3 protein is CASSRTSGGDGDTGELFF. The CDR3 nucleotides read TGTGCCAGCAGCCGGACTAGCGGGGGAGACGGGGACACCGGGGAGCTGTTTTTT.

This sequence joins TRBV5-5 and TRBJ1-1; the D gene is possibly TRBD1 (5 bases). CDR3 length: 15 residues. Germline-derived CDR1 and CDR2 are SGHKS and YYEKEE (reference sequence). Trimming shortened V by 2 bases and J by 2 bases, and 13 bases separated the two germline ends. This CDR3 is CASSFGRAINTEAFF. CDR3 in DNA: TGTGCCAGCAGCTTTGGCAGGGCTATTAACACTGAAGCTTTCTTT.

This chain connects TRBV6-6 to TRBJ2-5; the D call may be TRBD1 or TRBD2 (5 bases each). CDR1 and CDR2 (germline): MNHNY, SVGAGI (reference sequence). The CDR3 has 14 amino acids. The V and J ends lost 6 bases and 5 bases respectively, with 16 bases between them. CDR3 sequence (DNA): TGTGCCAGCAGCTACGGTGTTAGGGACGAGACCCAGTACTTC. Its translation: CASSYGVRDETQYF.

This clone was seen a handful of times. One base away lies a much larger clone, so this may be a sequencing read error. Other DNA sequences in the same sample also yield this CDR3. This sequence joins TRBV5-6 and TRBJ2-5, with 8 nucleotides matching TRBD2. Germline V lookup: CDR1 SGHDT, CDR2 YYEEEE. V was clipped by 7 bases and J by 4 bases; unmatched bases: 12. This CDR3 spans 15 amino acids. CDR3 loop: CASRWVAGGGETQYF. The CDR3 nucleotides are TGTGCCAGCCGCTGGGTGGCCGGGGGGGGAGAGACCCAGTACTTC.

This clone is categorized as large. CDR3 sequence reads: CASSSFDGNEKLFF. Here the CDR3 DNA reads TGTGCCAGCAGCTCCTTCGACGGGAATGAAAAACTGTTTTTT. The chain couples TRBV7-9 to TRBJ1-4; D call uncertain. V was pared by 4 bases and J by 5 bases, with 11 bases between. Per the germline V gene, CDR1 is SEHNR and CDR2 is FQNEAQ (reference sequence). The CDR3 covers 14 residues.

This clone is labeled as medium-sized. As DNA, the CDR3 is TGTGCCAGCATGGGAGAGGGGAATCTTTCCGGGGAGCTGTTTTTT. Translating gives CASMGEGNLSGELFF. The J gene is TRBJ2-2, the V gene TRBV2; D tentatively fits TRBD1 or TRBD2 (5 bases each). The germline V and J ends were trimmed by 7 bases and 6 bases, with 18 bases remaining between them. There are 15 residues in the CDR3. Germline V gene lookup returns CDR1 SNHLY and CDR2 FYNNEI.